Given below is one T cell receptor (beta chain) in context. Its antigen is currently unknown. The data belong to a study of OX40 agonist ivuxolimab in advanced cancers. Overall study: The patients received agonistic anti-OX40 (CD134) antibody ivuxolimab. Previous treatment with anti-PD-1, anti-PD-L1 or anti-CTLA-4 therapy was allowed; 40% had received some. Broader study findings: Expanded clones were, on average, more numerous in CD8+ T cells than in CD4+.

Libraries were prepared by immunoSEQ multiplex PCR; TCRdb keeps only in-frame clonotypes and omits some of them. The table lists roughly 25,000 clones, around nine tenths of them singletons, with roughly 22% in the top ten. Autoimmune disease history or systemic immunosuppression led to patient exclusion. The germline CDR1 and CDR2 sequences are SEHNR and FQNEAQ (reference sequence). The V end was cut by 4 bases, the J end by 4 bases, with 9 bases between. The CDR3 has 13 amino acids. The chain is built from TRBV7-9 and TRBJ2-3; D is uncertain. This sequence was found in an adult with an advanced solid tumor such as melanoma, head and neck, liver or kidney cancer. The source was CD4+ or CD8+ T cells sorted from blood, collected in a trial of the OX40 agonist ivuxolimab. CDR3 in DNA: TGTGCCAGCAGCTATATAACTTCAGATACGCAGTATTTT. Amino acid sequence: CASSYITSDTQYF.